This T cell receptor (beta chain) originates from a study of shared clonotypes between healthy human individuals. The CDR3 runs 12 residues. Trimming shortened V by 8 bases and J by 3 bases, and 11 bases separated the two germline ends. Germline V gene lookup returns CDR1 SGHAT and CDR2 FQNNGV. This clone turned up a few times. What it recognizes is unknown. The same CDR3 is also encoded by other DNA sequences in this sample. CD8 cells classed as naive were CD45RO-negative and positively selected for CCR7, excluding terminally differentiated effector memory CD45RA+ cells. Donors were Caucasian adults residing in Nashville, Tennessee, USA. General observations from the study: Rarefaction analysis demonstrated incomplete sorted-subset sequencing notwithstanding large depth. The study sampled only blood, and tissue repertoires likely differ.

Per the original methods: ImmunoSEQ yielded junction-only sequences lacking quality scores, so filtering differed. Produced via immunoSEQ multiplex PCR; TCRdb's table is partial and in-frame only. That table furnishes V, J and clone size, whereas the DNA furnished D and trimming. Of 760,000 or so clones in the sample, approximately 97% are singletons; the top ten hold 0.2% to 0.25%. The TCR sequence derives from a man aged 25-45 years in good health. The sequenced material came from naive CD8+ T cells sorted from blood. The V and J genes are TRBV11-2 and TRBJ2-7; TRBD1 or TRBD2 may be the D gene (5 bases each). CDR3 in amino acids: CASSGQNYEQYF. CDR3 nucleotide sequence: TGTGCCAGCTCGGGGCAGAACTACGAGCAGTACTTC.